This TCR beta chain was sequenced in a study of cytomegalovirus exposure and HLA in healthy donors. The study, taken as a whole, reports: It was taken for granted in presence/absence analyses that sequencing depth across donors was roughly uniform.

Points on this clone: What it recognizes is unknown.

The trim removed 7 bases at V and 8 bases at J, leaving 6 bases unmatched. The CDR3 sequence is 13 residues long. A multiplex PCR was run with 60 Vbeta primers and 13 Jbeta primers. The protocol was immunoSEQ multiplex PCR, while the TCRdb copy is restricted to in-frame clones and leaves out a portion. Of over 55,000 clones detected, 80% appear once; the ten largest clones hold roughly 5.6%. The chain recombines TRBV23-1 with TRBJ2-1, with TRBD1 matching 9 bases. TRBV23-1 is noted as an ORF with a role that remains uncertain. This receptor was taken from a male donor in good health and CMV-seronegative. The sequencing input was PBMCs. The CDR3 sequence: CASTKTGGHEQFF. In DNA form, the CDR3 reads TGCGCCAGCACTAAAACAGGGGGCCATGAGCAGTTCTTC.